The 32 T cell receptor beta chains below come from one sample, sequenced in a study of T cells in Graves' hyperthyroidism and ophthalmopathy. Amplified TCR beta CDR3 regions came from RNA transcripts. First-round RT-PCR targeting the TCR CDR3 was performed with the HTBI primer set. In TCRdb, the multiplex PCR reads were re-called with MiXCR into one record per CDR3 protein. Of roughly 380,000 distinct CDR3 sequences listed, 13% are singletons. The material sequenced was blood. The receptors shown here come from a man aged 25-40 years with Graves' hyperthyroidism that later progressed to Graves' ophthalmopathy.

This chain joins TRBV5-1 and TRBJ1-2; TRBD1 is a possible D gene (6 bases). The CDR3 runs to 14 residues. V was shortened by 5 bases and J by 7 bases, with 18 bases between the two germline ends. CDR1 is SGHRS, CDR2 YFSETQ, per germline. The CDR3 region is CASRSGGADCGYTF. DNA of the CDR3: TGCGCCAGCAGGTCTGGGGGCGCCGACTGTGGCTACACCTTC.

This clonotype was seen ten or more times. The V call is TRBV11-2, the J call TRBJ2-5, with 8 bases aligning to TRBD1. Germline CDR1 SGHAT, CDR2 FQNNGV. The junction had 7 bases not matched to a gene; V was cut back by 5 bases and J by 5 bases. The CDR3 loop spans 14 amino acids. CDR3 sequence: CASSHGQGWETQYF. The CDR3 DNA sequence: TGTGCCAGCAGCCATGGACAGGGATGGGAGACCCAGTACTTC.

This clonotype was counted at least ten times. The CDR3 sequence is CASSPGLAGGEQYF. The CDR3 bases are TGTGCCAGCAGTCCGGGACTAGCGGGGGGAGAGCAGTACTTC. V and J are TRBV28 and TRBJ2-7, with 15 bases that match TRBD2. Germline-derived CDR1 and CDR2 are MDHEN and SYDVKM. The CDR3 totals 14 residues. The J segment lost 7 bases and the V segment lost 5 bases, leaving 3 bases of the junction unmatched. The full variable domain, in which reference TRBV28 and TRBJ2-7 provide the parts outside the CDR3, is DVKVTQSSRYLVKRTGEKVFLECVQDMDHENMFWYRQDPGLGLRLIYFSYDVKMKEKGDIPEGYSVSREKKERFSLILESASTNQTSMYLCASSPGLAGGEQYFGPGTRLTVT.

Comment on this clonotype: One base away lies a much larger clone, so this may be a sequencing read error. The chain has TRBV7-9 and TRBJ2-1; TRBD2 agrees at 9 bases. The CDR3 runs to 17 residues. The junction had 12 bases not matched to a gene; V was cut back by 2 bases and J by 7 bases. Germline V gene sequence: CDR1 SEHNR, CDR2 FQNEAQ (reference sequence). DNA of the CDR3: TGTGCCAGCAGCTTAAGGACTAGCGAGTTTATGGGGAATGAGCAGTTCTTC. It codes for CASSLRTSEFMGNEQFF.

This clonotype was seen repeatedly, ten times or more. This chain uses TRBV5-8 with TRBJ2-5; the D call may be TRBD1 or TRBD2 (5 bases each). Germline CDR1 SGHTS, CDR2 YDEGEE. This CDR3 region has 14 residues. The ends were cut back, 2 bases at V and 1 base at J, with 9 bases in the middle. The CDR3, as DNA: TGTGCCAGCAGCTTTGGGGGACCCCAAGAGACCCAGTACTTC. Translating it yields CASSFGGPQETQYF.

The table lists this clonotype with many counts. J is TRBJ2-3 and V is TRBV7-3; 9 nucleotides agree with TRBD1. The CDR3 sequence is 15 residues long. Germline CDR1 reads SGHTA; CDR2 reads FQGTGA. Trimming took 5 bases from V and 9 from J; bases not matched to a gene: 12. CDR3 region: CASSPDRGSHRTQYF. CDR3 DNA sequence: TGTGCCAGCAGCCCGGACAGGGGCTCGCACAGAACGCAGTATTTT.

At least ten counts were recorded for this clonotype. The V gene is TRBV27, the J gene TRBJ1-6, with a tentative D call TRBD1 (6 bases). Germline V gene lookup returns CDR1 MNHEY and CDR2 SMNVEV (reference sequence). The V and J ends lost 5 bases and 1 base respectively, with 18 bases between them. The CDR3 totals 18 residues. The CDR3 loop reads CASSPSIRGLSYNSPLHF. Written as DNA, the CDR3 is TGTGCCAGCAGTCCATCAATTCGGGGGCTGTCCTATAATTCACCCCTCCACTTT.

This clonotype was counted between two and nine times. The chain combines TRBV11-2 with TRBJ2-1, with 10 bases that match TRBD2. The CDR3 spans 16 residues. Germline CDR1 SGHAT, CDR2 FQNNGV. V lost 1 base, J lost 4 bases, and 4 bases stayed unmatched. CDR3 in amino acids: CASSLVAGGIYNEQFF. CDR3 in DNA: TGTGCCAGCAGCTTAGTAGCGGGGGGAATTTACAATGAGCAGTTCTTC.

The chain recombines TRBV20-1 with TRBJ1-3; D gene ambiguous. V lost 6 bases and J lost 3, with 12 bases in between. Germline loops: CDR1 DFQATT, CDR2 SNEGSKA (reference sequence). This CDR3 has 13 residues. This CDR3 is CSAPKGLGNTIYF. The CDR3 DNA is TGCAGTGCACCCAAGGGCCTTGGAAACACCATATATTTT.

This clonotype came up a few times. The chain combines TRBV2 with TRBJ1-2; possible D gene TRBD1, 5 bases. Germline assignment: CDR1 SNHLY and CDR2 FYNNEI. The CDR3 has 14 residues. V lost 4 bases and J lost 1, with 10 bases in between. This CDR3 reads CASSGKGSNYGYTF. DNA for the CDR3: TGTGCCAGCAGTGGTAAGGGGAGTAACTATGGCTACACCTTC.

This clonotype was counted many times. CDR3 sequence: CASSGEGQGLEQYF. The DNA for the CDR3 is TGTGCCAGCAGCGGTGAGGGACAGGGGCTCGAGCAGTACTTC. The chain is built from TRBV5-5 and TRBJ2-7; 10 bases agree with TRBD1. The trim removed 4 bases at V and 6 bases at J, leaving 7 bases unmatched. CDR3 length: 14 residues. CDR1 is SGHKS, CDR2 YYEKEE, per germline (reference sequence).

Ten or more counts support this clonotype. The chain carries TRBV7-8 and TRBJ1-5; 10 nucleotides line up with TRBD1. Germline trimming cut 1 base from V and 7 bases from J; bases unmatched to any gene: 7. Germline V gene data show CDR1 as SGHVS and CDR2 as FQNEAQ. This CDR3 comprises 16 residues. The CDR3: CASSLVRDRGNQPQHF. The CDR3 region has the DNA TGTGCCAGCAGCTTAGTCCGGGACAGGGGAAACCAGCCCCAGCATTTT.

The table lists this clonotype with many counts. The V gene is TRBV11-2, the J gene TRBJ2-1, with no clear D. Trimming shortened V by 5 bases and J by 4 bases, and 21 bases separated the two germline ends. This CDR3 comprises 17 residues. Per germline, CDR1 SGHAT and CDR2 FQNNGV. The CDR3 coding sequence is TGTGCCAGCAGCCAACCCGCTTCTCTGGGTTTGTACAATGAGCAGTTCTTC. It is translated as CASSQPASLGLYNEQFF.

This clonotype has a handful of counts. The rearrangement uses TRBV29-1 and TRBJ2-4; D remains unclear. Between the trimmed V and J ends, which lost 7 bases and 7 bases, there was a span of 20 bases. CDR1 is SQVTM, CDR2 ANQGSEA, per germline. CDR3 length equals 14 residues. For the CDR3, the DNA is TGCAGCGCTTTCCGGACCGACCATGGGAACATTCAGTACTTC. Translated, it gives CSAFRTDHGNIQYF.

The sample holds many counts of this clonotype. This chain connects TRBV7-3 to TRBJ2-5; 8 positions agree with TRBD2. Germline values: CDR1 SGHTA, CDR2 FQGTGA. The CDR3 is 15 amino acids. The V segment lost 2 bases and the J segment 5 bases; nucleotides outside the gene matches: 7. In DNA, the CDR3 is TGTGCCAGCAGCTTAGGGGGGACTAGTCAGGAGACCCAGTACTTC. As protein: CASSLGGTSQETQYF. Full variable domain (rest looked up from reference TRBV7-3 and TRBJ2-5): GAGVSQTPSNKVTEKGKYVELRCDPISGHTALYWYRQSLGQGPEFLIYFQGTGAADDSGLPNDRFFAVRPEGSVSTLKIQRTERGDSAVYLCASSLGGTSQETQYFGPGTRLLVL.

CDR3: CASSRRDFDTDTQYF. The CDR3 coding sequence is TGCGCCAGCAGCCGCAGGGACTTCGACACAGATACGCAGTATTTT. J is TRBJ2-3 and V is TRBV4-1; maybe TRBD2 (6 bases). The CDR3 consists of 15 residues. The V end was cut by 4 bases, the J end by 2 bases, with 13 bases between. Germline V lookup: CDR1 MGHRA, CDR2 YSYEKL.

The chain couples TRBV11-3 to TRBJ2-2; TRBD2 agrees at 8 bases. The germline gives CDR1 SGHNT, CDR2 YENEEA. This CDR3 is 16 amino acids long. The V segment lost 6 bases and the J segment 2 bases; nucleotides outside the gene matches: 8. Written as DNA, the CDR3 is TGTGCCAGCAGGGACCACCGGGGGGGAAACACCGGGGAGCTGTTTTTT. Amino acid sequence: CASRDHRGGNTGELFF.

In its sample, this clonotype was seen a few times. The rearrangement joins TRBV19 to TRBJ2-1; no clear D gene. Trimming pared 0 bases from V and 2 bases from J, leaving 8 bases between. The CDR3 covers 15 residues. CDR1 is LNHDA and CDR2 is SQIVND in the germline V gene (reference sequence). The CDR3 reads CASSIEEAPYNEQFF. CDR3 bases: TGTGCCAGTAGTATAGAAGAGGCCCCCTACAATGAGCAGTTCTTC.

This clonotype has a count of ten or more. V is TRBV2 and J is TRBJ1-1, with a tentative D call TRBD1 (6 bases). Germline V gene lookup returns CDR1 SNHLY and CDR2 FYNNEI. V shed 10 bases and J shed 4 bases, with 13 bases lying between them. This CDR3 has 12 residues. CDR3 loop: CATWGGFTEAFF. The CDR3 DNA follows: TGTGCCACCTGGGGGGGCTTCACTGAAGCTTTCTTT.

Details on this clonotype: This may be a read error, as it is one base from a much larger clone. The chain combines TRBV5-1 with TRBJ1-5; the D is unclear. Trimming pared 7 bases from V and 3 bases from J, leaving 17 bases between. The CDR3 covers 15 residues. Germline V gene lookup returns CDR1 SGHRS and CDR2 YFSETQ. The DNA of the CDR3 is TGCGCCAGCGGCTCGGACGGACTTGACAATCAGCCCCAGCATTTT. Amino acid sequence: CASGSDGLDNQPQHF.

The V gene is TRBV7-2, the J gene TRBJ2-7; 7 bases map to TRBD1. The germline gives CDR1 SGHTA, CDR2 FQGNSA. CDR3 length equals 15 residues. The V gene end was trimmed by 6 bases and the J gene end by 3 bases; junction bases not matched to a gene: 11. The CDR3 is CASSSYSGQNYEQYF. The CDR3 coding sequence is TGTGCCAGCAGTTCCTACTCGGGACAGAACTACGAGCAGTACTTC.

The sample holds a few counts of this clonotype. The chain is built from TRBV27 and TRBJ2-1, with TRBD2 identical over 7 bases. The length of the CDR3 is 15 residues. V gave up 4 bases and J gave up 7 bases; unmatched junction bases: 10. Germline CDR1 and CDR2: MNHEY and SMNVEV (reference sequence). The chain's CDR3 is CASSSIRDYYNEQFF. CDR3 bases: TGTGCCAGCAGTTCCATCCGGGACTATTATAATGAGCAGTTCTTC.

This clonotype was seen only a few times. The rearrangement joins TRBV11-2 to TRBJ2-5, with D perhaps matching TRBD2 (5 bases). The CDR3 is made up of 14 amino acids. Germline lookup yields CDR1 SGHAT and CDR2 FQNNGV. V lost 1 base, J lost 4 bases, and 10 bases lay in between. CDR3 in amino acids: CASSLGSGRETQYF. CDR3 DNA: TGTGCCAGCAGCTTAGGGTCGGGGAGAGAGACCCAGTACTTC.

This clonotype was counted between two and nine times. The chain joins TRBV19 to TRBJ2-1; D might be TRBD1 (5 bases). V was clipped by 6 bases and J by 4 bases, with 13 bases between them. Germline V gives CDR1 LNHDA, CDR2 SQIVND (reference sequence). This CDR3 has 14 residues. In DNA form, the CDR3 reads TGTGCCAGTAGGCCTCTCGACAGTTACAATGAGCAGTTCTTC. Protein sequence: CASRPLDSYNEQFF.

This clonotype was counted ten times or more. The rearrangement links TRBV20-1 to TRBJ1-5; D not certain. Germline V gene lookup returns CDR1 DFQATT and CDR2 SNEGSKA (reference sequence). Trimming stripped 2 bases from V and 2 bases from J, with 10 bases between. The CDR3 runs to 14 residues. DNA for the CDR3: TGCAGTGCTAGATTTCAAGTGGGCAATCAGCCCCAGCATTTT. This translates into CSARFQVGNQPQHF.

The chain recombines TRBV6-2 or TRBV6-3 with TRBJ1-2; 8 bases agree with TRBD1. There are 13 residues in the CDR3. CDR1 and CDR2 from the germline V gene are MNHEY and SVGEGT. The J segment lost 10 bases and the V segment lost 0 bases, leaving 4 bases of the junction unmatched. Written as DNA, the CDR3 is TGTGCCAGCAGTTACTCGAGGACAGGGAACTACACCTTC. This sequence encodes CASSYSRTGNYTF.

The J gene is TRBJ2-7, the V gene TRBV4-1, with 9 bases lining up with TRBD1. Unmatched junction bases numbered 5, after V lost 0 bases and J lost 2 bases. Germline values: CDR1 MGHRA, CDR2 YSYEKL. This CDR3 has 16 residues. The CDR3 loop is CASSQEGTGSPYEQYF. CDR3 in DNA: TGCGCCAGCAGCCAAGAAGGGACAGGGTCTCCCTACGAGCAGTACTTC.

The sample holds many counts of this clonotype. V gene TRBV6-1 combines with J gene TRBJ1-2, with D possibly being TRBD1 (6 bases). The CDR3 loop spans 14 amino acids. Between the trimmed V and J ends, which lost 4 bases and 5 bases, there was a span of 14 bases. Germline V gene lookup returns CDR1 MNHNS and CDR2 SASEGT. The CDR3 sequence is CASSVGTSIYGYTF. DNA for the CDR3: TGTGCCAGCAGTGTGGGGACAAGCATATATGGCTACACCTTC.

In this sample, this clonotype turned up many times. The chain is built from TRBV3-1 and TRBJ1-1, with 7 bases aligning to TRBD1. V shed 5 bases and J 7 bases; nucleotides not matched to a gene: 4. The CDR3 is 12 residues long. CDR1 and CDR2 (germline): LGHDT, YNNKEL (reference sequence). CDR3 sequence reads: CASSKGQLEAFF. The CDR3 coding sequence is TGTGCCAGCAGCAAGGGACAGCTTGAAGCTTTCTTT.

This clonotype was observed at least ten times. V gene TRBV18 combines with J gene TRBJ1-1, with D possibly TRBD1 on 6 matching bases. Per germline, CDR1 KGHSH and CDR2 LQKENI. This CDR3 region has 15 residues. Trimming shortened V by 3 bases and J by 0 bases, and 11 bases separated the two germline ends. The CDR3, as DNA: TGTGCCAGCTCACCCGGAGACAGGATGAACACTGAAGCTTTCTTT. Translated: CASSPGDRMNTEAFF.

The CDR3 DNA follows: TGTGCCAGCAGCTTTTCCCCAACTAGAGCCACCGGGGAGCTGTTTTTT. It encodes CASSFSPTRATGELFF. The rearrangement joins TRBV5-6 to TRBJ2-2; maybe TRBD2 (5 bases). Trimming shortened V by 2 bases and J by 4 bases, and 15 bases separated the two germline ends. The CDR3 runs 16 residues. Per germline, CDR1 SGHDT and CDR2 YYEEEE.

This clonotype has at least ten counts. This sequence joins TRBV20-1 and TRBJ2-7; 12 bases align to TRBD2. Germline V gives CDR1 DFQATT, CDR2 SNEGSKA (reference sequence). The V gene end was trimmed by 5 bases and the J gene end by 6 bases; junction bases not matched to a gene: 5. The CDR3 runs to 13 residues. This chain's CDR3 is CSASTSGGTEQYF. CDR3 nucleotides: TGCAGTGCTTCGACTAGCGGGGGAACCGAGCAGTACTTC.